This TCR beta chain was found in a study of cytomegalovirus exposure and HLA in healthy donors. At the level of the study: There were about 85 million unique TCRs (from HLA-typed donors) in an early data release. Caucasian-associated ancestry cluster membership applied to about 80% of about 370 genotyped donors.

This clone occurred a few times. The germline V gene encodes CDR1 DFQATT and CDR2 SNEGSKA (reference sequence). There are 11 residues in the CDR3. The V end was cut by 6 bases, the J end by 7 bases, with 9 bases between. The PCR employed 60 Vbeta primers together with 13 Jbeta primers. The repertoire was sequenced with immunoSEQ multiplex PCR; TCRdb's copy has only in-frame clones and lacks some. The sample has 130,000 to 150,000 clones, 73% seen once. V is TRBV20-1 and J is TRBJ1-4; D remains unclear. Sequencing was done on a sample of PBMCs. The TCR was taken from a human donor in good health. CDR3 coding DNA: TGCAGTGCCCCACTTCGTGAAAAACTGTTTTTT. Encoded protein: CSAPLREKLFF.